Included here is one TCR beta chain sequence, with context. The source of the sample is a study of blood T cell repertoires in COVID-19. About the study: Spain, Italy and the United States supplied samples that represented acute and convalescent COVID-19. Sources were T cells, B-cell-depleted T cells, or PBMCs; the material itself was cDNA or gDNA.

The data were produced by immunoSEQ multiplex PCR, yet TCRdb's version contains in-frame clones alone and is incomplete. The repertoire includes fewer than 20,000 clones, approximately 90% of them detected once, and about 5% sits in the top ten. Sequences were obtained from PBMCs or T cells enriched from blood (not recorded which). This clonotype was obtained from a woman aged 30 to 39 who had recovered from COVID-19.

CDR3 residues: CASSFPKRDYYNEQFF. In nucleotides, the CDR3 is TGTGCCAGCAGCTTCCCGAAGCGGGACTACTACAATGAGCAGTTCTTC. The chain uses TRBV7-9 and TRBJ2-1, with TRBD2 matching over 7 bases. CDR1 and CDR2 from the germline V gene are SEHNR and FQNEAQ (reference sequence). Germline trimming cut 3 bases from V and 3 bases from J; bases unmatched to any gene: 8. This CDR3 spans 16 amino acids.